The present T cell receptor beta chain was sequenced within a study of blood T cell repertoires in COVID-19. Study-level information: From the United States, Italy and Spain came samples of acute and convalescent COVID-19. From T cells, B-cell-depleted T cells, or PBMCs came the material, which was cDNA or gDNA.

TCRdb keeps only in-frame clones here, not all; method: immunoSEQ multiplex PCR. The sample records about 80,000 clones, about 87% being singletons. The CDR3 totals 16 residues. J gave up 3 bases and V 2 bases, and 7 bases lay outside the gene matches. CDR1 is MGHRA, CDR2 YSYEKL, per germline. This TCR was recovered from a woman of 80 years or more with acute or convalescent COVID-19. The specimen was peripheral blood. The chain couples TRBV4-1 to TRBJ1-2, with TRBD1 matching over 9 bases. DNA for the CDR3: TGCGCCAGCAGCCAACGACCGGACAGGGGAGACTATGGCTACACCTTC. It is translated as CASSQRPDRGDYGYTF.